This T cell receptor (beta chain) was observed in a study of human T cells and chemical hapten exposure. The study's findings and limits: While controls formed fewer of them, expanded TCRs formed significantly more large CDR3 similarity clusters.

Sample time point: patch test 3, about 24 weeks after DPC sensitization. Specified treatment: therapeutic diphenylcyclopropenone sensitization with weekly scalp DPC. Total RNA came from unfractionated whole blood. At least ten counts were recorded for this clonotype. Its antigen is not known. TCRdb independently ran MiXCR on the RACE reads; one entry per CDR3 protein. The sample has 99,000 or so distinct CDR3 sequences; under 35% are singletons. The germline V gene has CDR1 KGHDR and CDR2 SFDVKD. The CDR3 has 17 amino acids. The V and J ends lost 3 bases and 9 bases, in that order; junction bases with no gene match: 17.

The V gene is TRBV24-1, the J gene TRBJ2-3; 7 nucleotides line up with TRBD1. The clonotype originates from a man aged 40-49 years with alopecia areata. Some clones in this sample may be carry-over from other donors' samples. The sequencing used whole blood, collected in connection with sensitization to the hapten diphenylcyclopropenone (DPC). In nucleotides, the CDR3 is TGTGCCACCAGTGATACCCCGAGGACAGGAATCATCCTAACGCAGTATTTT. Translated, it gives CATSDTPRTGIILTQYF.